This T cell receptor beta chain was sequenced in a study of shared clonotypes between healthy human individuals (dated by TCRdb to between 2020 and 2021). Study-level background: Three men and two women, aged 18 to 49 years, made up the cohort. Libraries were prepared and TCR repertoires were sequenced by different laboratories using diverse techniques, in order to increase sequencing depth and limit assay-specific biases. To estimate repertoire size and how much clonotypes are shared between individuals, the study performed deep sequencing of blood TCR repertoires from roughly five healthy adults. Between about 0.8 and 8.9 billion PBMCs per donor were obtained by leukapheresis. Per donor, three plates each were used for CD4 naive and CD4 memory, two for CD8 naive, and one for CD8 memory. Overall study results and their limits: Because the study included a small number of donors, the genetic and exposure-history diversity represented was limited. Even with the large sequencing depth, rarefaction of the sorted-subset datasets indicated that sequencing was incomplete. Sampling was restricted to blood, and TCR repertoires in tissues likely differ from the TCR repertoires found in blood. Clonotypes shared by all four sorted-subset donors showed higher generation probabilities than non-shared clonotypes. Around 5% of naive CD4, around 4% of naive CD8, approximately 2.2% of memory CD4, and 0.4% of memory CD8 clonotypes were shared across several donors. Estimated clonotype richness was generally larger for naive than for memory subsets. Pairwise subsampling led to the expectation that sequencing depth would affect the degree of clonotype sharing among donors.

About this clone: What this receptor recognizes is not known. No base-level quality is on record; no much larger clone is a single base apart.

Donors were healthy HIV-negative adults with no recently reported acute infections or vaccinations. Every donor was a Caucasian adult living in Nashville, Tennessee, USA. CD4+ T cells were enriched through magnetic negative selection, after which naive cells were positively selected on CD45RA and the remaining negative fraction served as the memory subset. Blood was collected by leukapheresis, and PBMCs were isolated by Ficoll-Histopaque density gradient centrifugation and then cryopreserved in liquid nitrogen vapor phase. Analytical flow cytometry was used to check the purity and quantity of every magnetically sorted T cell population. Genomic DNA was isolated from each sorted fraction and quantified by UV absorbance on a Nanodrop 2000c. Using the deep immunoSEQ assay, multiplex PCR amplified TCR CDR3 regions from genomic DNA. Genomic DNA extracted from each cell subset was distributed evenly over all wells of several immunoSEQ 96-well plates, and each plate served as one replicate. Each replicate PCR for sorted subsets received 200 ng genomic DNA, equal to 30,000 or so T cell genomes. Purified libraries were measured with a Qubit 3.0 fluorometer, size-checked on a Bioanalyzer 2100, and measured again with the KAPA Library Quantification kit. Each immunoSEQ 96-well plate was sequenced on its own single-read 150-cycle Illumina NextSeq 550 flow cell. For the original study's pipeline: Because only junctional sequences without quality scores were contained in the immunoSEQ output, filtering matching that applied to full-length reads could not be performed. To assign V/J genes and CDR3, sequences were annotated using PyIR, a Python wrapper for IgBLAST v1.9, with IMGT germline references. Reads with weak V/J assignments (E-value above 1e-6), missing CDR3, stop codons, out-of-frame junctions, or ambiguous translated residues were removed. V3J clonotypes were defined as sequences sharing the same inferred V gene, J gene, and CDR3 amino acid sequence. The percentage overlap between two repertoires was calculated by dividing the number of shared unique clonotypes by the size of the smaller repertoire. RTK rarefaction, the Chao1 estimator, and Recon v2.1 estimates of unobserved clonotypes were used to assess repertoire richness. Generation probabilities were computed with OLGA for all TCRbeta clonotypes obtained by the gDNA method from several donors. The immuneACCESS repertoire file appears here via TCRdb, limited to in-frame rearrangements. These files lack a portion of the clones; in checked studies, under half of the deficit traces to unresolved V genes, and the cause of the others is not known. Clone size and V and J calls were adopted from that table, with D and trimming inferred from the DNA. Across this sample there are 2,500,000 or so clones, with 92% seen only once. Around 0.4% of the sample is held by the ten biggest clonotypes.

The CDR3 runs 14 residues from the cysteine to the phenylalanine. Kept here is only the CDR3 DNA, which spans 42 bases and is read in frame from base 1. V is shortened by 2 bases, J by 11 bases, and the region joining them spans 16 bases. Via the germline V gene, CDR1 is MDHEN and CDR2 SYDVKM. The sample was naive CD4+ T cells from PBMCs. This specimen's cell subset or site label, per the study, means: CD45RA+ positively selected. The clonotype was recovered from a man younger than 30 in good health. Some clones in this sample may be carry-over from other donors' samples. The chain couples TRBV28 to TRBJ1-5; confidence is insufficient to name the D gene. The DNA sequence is TGTGCCAGCAGTTTACCGGCCACTCAAGGTACCCAGCATTTT. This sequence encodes CASSLPATQGTQHF. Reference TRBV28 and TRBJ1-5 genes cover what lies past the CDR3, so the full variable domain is DVKVTQSSRYLVKRTGEKVFLECVQDMDHENMFWYRQDPGLGLRLIYFSYDVKMKEKGDIPEGYSVSREKKERFSLILESASTNQTSMYLCASSLPATQGTQHFGDGTRLSIL.